These T cell receptor beta chains were read from a single sample in a study of beta chain features in type 1 diabetes. The table came from immunoSEQ multiplex PCR; TCRdb's copy has only in-frame clones and leaves some out. The table lists 150,000 to 200,000 clones, 63% of them singletons. What was sequenced was naive CD4+ T cells from blood. These receptors all stem from a man under 40 with type 1 diabetes. The CDR3 runs from the conserved cysteine through the conserved F or W. The D gene is left open where the match is weak. Not every row has a clone size; where given, it reads once, few, many or a size class.

j_call v_call d_call clone_size cdr3_nt cdr3_aa
TRBJ1-6 TRBV4-3 TRBD1 few TGCGCCAGCAGCCAAGCCACAGGGGAATCACCCCTCCACTTT CASSQATGESPLHF
TRBJ2-3 TRBV9 NA NA TGTGCCAGCAGCGTAGTGATTGCGGGGGATACGCAGTATTTT CASSVVIAGDTQYF
TRBJ2-5 TRBV7-9 NA NA TGTGCCAGCAGCTTGAACGCAGGGAAAGAGACCCAGTACTTC CASSLNAGKETQYF
TRBJ2-1 TRBV9 NA NA TGTGCCAGCAGCTTGGGAGCCTACAATGAGCAGTTCTTC CASSLGAYNEQFF
TRBJ2-3 TRBV7-2 NA once TGTGCCAGCATCTCGAGGGAGTTAACGAATACGCAGTATTTT CASISRELTNTQYF
TRBJ2-7 TRBV19 NA NA TGTGCCAGTAGCCGCTGGGAAAGCTCCTACGAGCAGTACTTC CASSRWESSYEQYF
TRBJ2-3 TRBV30 TRBD1 few TGTGCCTGGGGGACAGGGGTACCAGATACGCAGTATTTT CAWGTGVPDTQYF
TRBJ2-1 TRBV9 NA NA TGTGCCAGCAGCTCCCGGGGGCAACAGTTCTTC CASSSRGQQFF
TRBJ2-5 TRBV25-1 TRBD1 few TGTGCCAGCAGGGGACAGAACCAAGAGACCCAGTACTTC CASRGQNQETQYF
TRBJ2-1 TRBV9 TRBD2 few TGTGCCAGCAGCGACCCCCGGGGGGACCACAATGAGCAGTTCTTC CASSDPRGDHNEQFF
TRBJ2-5 TRBV30 NA few TGTGCCTGGAGTGTACGAGAGCTCCAAGAGACCCAGTACTTC CAWSVRELQETQYF
TRBJ2-5 TRBV20-1 NA once TGCCAACCCGGGTACCAAGAGACCCAGTACTTC CQPGYQETQYF
TRBJ2-1 TRBV29-1 NA NA TGCAGCGTTGAAGATAAGGGGGGCAATGAGCAGTTCTTC CSVEDKGGNEQFF
TRBJ1-6 TRBV4-1 NA NA TGCGCCAGCAGCCAAGATCCAGGGAGTTATAATTCACCCCTCCACTTT CASSQDPGSYNSPLHF
TRBJ1-1 TRBV7-9 NA NA TGTGCCAGCAGCTTAGTAGGGGAGGAAAGCACTGAAGCTTTCTTT CASSLVGEESTEAFF
TRBJ2-3 TRBV23-1 TRBD1 NA TGCGCCAGCACCCAGGGGGCAGCACGGACAGATACGCAGTATTTT CASTQGAARTDTQYF
TRBJ2-3 TRBV5-6 NA NA TGTGCCAGCACCTTTGCAGATACGCAGTATTTT CASTFADTQYF
TRBJ2-5 TRBV20-1 TRBD1 NA TGCAGTGCTCACAGGGGGGAGACCCAGTACTTC CSAHRGETQYF
TRBJ2-4 TRBV30 NA NA TGTGCCTGGAGTGTAGAGCCAAACATTCAGTACTTC CAWSVEPNIQYF
TRBJ2-5 TRBV5-4 TRBD1 NA TGTGCCAGCAGCGTACGAGGGACAGCCACAGAGACCCAGTACTTC CASSVRGTATETQYF
TRBJ2-7 TRBV10-3 TRBD1 once TGTGCCATCAGTGATTTCAGGACAGGTTTCTACGAGCAGTACTTC CAISDFRTGFYEQYF
TRBJ2-7 TRBV29-1 NA NA TGCAGCGTTGGGGAGGGGGATGAGCAGTACTTC CSVGEGDEQYF
TRBJ2-2 TRBV25-1 TRBD1 NA TGTGCCAGCAGTGGTCCTCGACAGGGTCGAGAGCTGTTTTTT CASSGPRQGRELFF
TRBJ2-3 TRBV5-4 TRBD1 NA TGTGCCAGCAGCCACCGGGACAGGCTCACAGATACGCAGTATTTT CASSHRDRLTDTQYF
TRBJ1-6 TRBV14 TRBD1 NA TGTGCCAGCAGCCCGATGAACAGGGGTGGTAATTCACCCCTCCACTTT CASSPMNRGGNSPLHF